The 31 T cell receptor beta chains given below trace back to one sample, sequenced in a study of blood T cell repertoires in COVID-19. Sequencing was performed with immunoSEQ multiplex PCR; in TCRdb, only in-frame clones are kept and a portion is missing. The sample lists some 130,000 clones, around 89% occurring once. Sequenced material: peripheral blood. These TCRs come from a man in his fifties or sixties with COVID-19, enrolled during active disease.

The V call is TRBV2, the J call TRBJ1-1; D not certain. The CDR3 spans 14 residues. V dropped 6 bases and J dropped 3 bases, with 14 bases sitting between them. Germline CDR1 reads SNHLY; CDR2 reads FYNNEI. The CDR3 protein is CASSHLEQDTEAFF. In nucleotides, the CDR3 is TGTGCCAGCAGCCACCTTGAGCAGGACACTGAAGCTTTCTTT.

The rearrangement joins TRBV12-3 or TRBV12-4 to TRBJ1-3, with TRBD1 identical over 7 bases. Trimming cost V 7 bases and J 2 bases; bases outside gene matches: 2. The CDR3 length is 13 residues. The CDR3 loop reads CASTTGAGNTIYF. The CDR3 nucleotides read TGTGCCAGCACTACAGGGGCTGGAAACACCATATATTTT.

The V call is TRBV7-2, the J call TRBJ1-5; unclear D gene. Germline loops: CDR1 SGHTA, CDR2 FQGNSA. This CDR3 spans 15 amino acids. V lost 2 bases to trimming and J lost 4 bases, with 12 bases between them. The CDR3 sequence: CASSLSDNRNQPQHF. CDR3 sequence (DNA): TGTGCCAGCAGCTTAAGCGATAATCGGAATCAGCCCCAGCATTTT.

Only one count was recorded for this clone. The J gene is TRBJ2-5, the V gene TRBV5-1, with 8 bases matching TRBD2. Unmatched junction bases numbered 11, after V lost 4 bases and J lost 9 bases. Germline CDR1 is SGHRS and CDR2 is YFSETQ. This CDR3 is 14 amino acids long. In DNA, the CDR3 is TGCGCCAGCAGCCCGGGGACTAGGGAAGGGGCCCAGTACTTC. Amino acid sequence: CASSPGTREGAQYF.

V gene TRBV18 combines with J gene TRBJ2-7; D unresolved. Germline V gives CDR1 KGHSH, CDR2 LQKENI. V lost 3 bases to trimming and J lost 5 bases, with 11 bases between them. CDR3 length: 13 residues. The CDR3 DNA is TGTGCCAGCTCACCTCTTATCCAGGACGAGCAGTACTTC. This codes for CASSPLIQDEQYF. Combining the CDR3 with reference TRBV18 and TRBJ2-7 gives the whole variable domain NAGVMQNPRHLVRRRGQEARLRCSPMKGHSHVYWYRQLPEEGLKFMVYLQKENIIDESGMPKERFSAEFPKEGPSILRIQQVVRGDSAAYFCASSPLIQDEQYFGPGTRLTVT.

The chain couples TRBV10-3 to TRBJ1-2; TRBD1 matches 8 bases. CDR1 ENHRY and CDR2 SYGVKD come from the germline V gene. The CDR3 sequence is 13 residues long. The ends lost 5 bases at V and 3 bases at J; junction bases unmatched: 2. CDR3 sequence reads: CAISSTGDYGYTF. The CDR3 bases are TGTGCCATCAGTTCGACAGGGGACTATGGCTACACCTTC.

This clone appeared once. This chain joins TRBV18 and TRBJ1-4, with D uncertain. The CDR3 has 14 residues. Germline CDR1 and CDR2: KGHSH and LQKENI. V was clipped by 3 bases and J by 8 bases, with 13 bases between them. CDR3 residues: CASSPPGEREKLFF. For the CDR3, the DNA is TGTGCCAGCTCACCGCCCGGGGAACGCGAAAAACTGTTTTTT.

This clone was observed a few times. This chain connects TRBV5-1 to TRBJ1-2; 12 bases line up with TRBD1. The length of the CDR3 is 15 residues. Germline-derived CDR1 and CDR2 are SGHRS and YFSETQ. J was trimmed by 8 bases and V by 3 bases; bases with no gene match: 8. The CDR3 bases are TGCGCCAGCAGCTGGGGGACAGGGGGCGCGGAAGGCTACACCTTC. It encodes CASSWGTGGAEGYTF.

The V and J genes are TRBV7-8 and TRBJ1-6; D unclear. This CDR3 has 16 residues. V was trimmed by 1 base and J by 0 bases, leaving 7 bases between them. CDR1 and CDR2 (germline): SGHVS, FQNEAQ. CDR3 coding DNA: TGTGCCAGCAGCTTAGAAGTCGGCTCCTATAATTCACCCCTCCACTTT. Its translation is CASSLEVGSYNSPLHF. Based on the CDR3 plus reference TRBV7-8 and TRBJ1-6, the full variable domain is GAGVSQSPRYKVAKRGQDVALRCDPISGHVSLFWYQQALGQGPEFLTYFQNEAQLDKSGLPSDRFFAERPEGSVSTLKIQRTQQEDSAVYLCASSLEVGSYNSPLHFGNGTRLTVT.

This chain joins TRBV7-6 and TRBJ1-3; D remains unclear. Germline values: CDR1 SGHVS, CDR2 FNYEAQ. This CDR3 spans 15 amino acids. V lost 0 bases and J lost 0, with 6 bases in between. CDR3 DNA: TGTGCCAGCAGCTTAGCGGGCCGCTCTGGAAACACCATATATTTT. Translating gives CASSLAGRSGNTIYF. Looking up the rest from reference TRBV7-6 and TRBJ1-3 gives the full variable domain: GAGVSQSPRYKVTKRGQDVALRCDPISGHVSLYWYRQALGQGPEFLTYFNYEAQQDKSGLPNDRFSAERPEGSISTLTIQRTEQRDSAMYRCASSLAGRSGNTIYFGEGSWLTVV.

A single count supports this clone. V is TRBV28 and J is TRBJ1-1; D gene ambiguous. Germline V gives CDR1 MDHEN, CDR2 SYDVKM. The V end lost 3 bases, the J end lost 5 bases, and 4 bases lay between the germline ends. The CDR3 has 11 residues. This CDR3 is CASSFQTEAFF. CDR3 DNA: TGTGCCAGCAGTTTCCAAACTGAAGCTTTCTTT.

There are many counts of this clone. V usage is TRBV5-1 and J usage is TRBJ2-7; no reliable D call. In germline, CDR1 is SGHRS, CDR2 YFSETQ. V lost 0 bases and J lost 2, with 6 bases in between. The CDR3 contains 13 residues. CDR3 amino acids: CASSLAQAYEQYF. In nucleotides, the CDR3 is TGCGCCAGCAGCTTGGCCCAGGCCTACGAGCAGTACTTC. The whole variable domain, remainder taken from reference TRBV5-1 and TRBJ2-7, is KAGVTQTPRYLIKTRGQQVTLSCSPISGHRSVSWYQQTPGQGLQFLFEYFSETQRNKGNFPGRFSGRQFSNSRSEMNVSTLELGDSALYLCASSLAQAYEQYFGPGTRLTVT.

This chain connects TRBV5-1 to TRBJ2-5, with a tentative D call TRBD2 (5 bases). The germline CDR1 and CDR2 sequences are SGHRS and YFSETQ. Trimming left V 4 bases short and J 0 bases short, with 13 bases between. The CDR3 runs 15 residues. In DNA, the CDR3 is TGCGCCAGCAGCCGATCCTTGGACTACCAAGAGACCCAGTACTTC. Protein: CASSRSLDYQETQYF.

This clone was seen a handful of times. This chain links TRBV7-6 with TRBJ2-7; 7 bases are shared with TRBD1. The CDR3 runs 15 residues. The germline V gene has CDR1 SGHVS and CDR2 FNYEAQ. V lost 3 bases, J lost 2 bases, and 7 bases stayed unmatched. The CDR3 spells CASSLGQPATYEQYF. CDR3 coding DNA: TGTGCCAGCAGCTTGGGACAGCCGGCCACCTACGAGCAGTACTTC.

V usage is TRBV6-5 and J usage is TRBJ1-6; 7 bases line up with TRBD1. CDR1 and CDR2 (germline): MNHEY, SVGAGI. The CDR3 is 14 amino acids. Trimming removed 6 bases from V and 11 bases from J; junction bases left unmatched: 10. CDR3 nucleotide sequence: TGTGCCAGCAGGCCGGTGACAGGGCAGGCACCCCTCCACTTT. Its protein is CASRPVTGQAPLHF.

V and J are TRBV28 and TRBJ1-2, with TRBD1 matching 9 bases. Germline loops: CDR1 MDHEN, CDR2 SYDVKM. V trimming: 5 bases; J trimming: 2 bases; junction bases outside the gene matches: 6. This CDR3 has 15 amino acids. In DNA form, the CDR3 reads TGTGCCAGCAGTGCCGGGACAGGGAGGAACTATGGCTACACCTTC. Its translation is CASSAGTGRNYGYTF.

This clone occurred once. The chain joins TRBV19 to TRBJ1-1, with D unresolved. V gave up 7 bases and J gave up 5 bases, with 17 bases separating them. The germline CDR1 and CDR2 sequences are LNHDA and SQIVND (reference sequence). This CDR3 has 14 amino acids. The CDR3 protein is CASTIRTGRTEAFF. The CDR3 region has the DNA TGTGCCAGTACCATAAGGACCGGGAGGACTGAAGCTTTCTTT.

V and J are TRBV11-2 and TRBJ1-5; possible D gene TRBD1, 5 bases. The CDR3 contains 15 residues. V lost 1 base, J lost 6 bases, and 13 bases lay in between. CDR1 is SGHAT and CDR2 is FQNNGV in the germline V gene. CDR3 DNA sequence: TGTGCCAGCAGCTTAGGTGACAGTGGGCGTCAGCCCCAGCATTTT. Translated: CASSLGDSGRQPQHF.

V gene TRBV6-5 combines with J gene TRBJ1-1; 10 bases line up with TRBD1. This CDR3 has 16 amino acids. Germline trimming cut 3 bases from V and 3 bases from J; bases unmatched to any gene: 7. Germline V gene sequence: CDR1 MNHEY, CDR2 SVGAGI. The CDR3 spells CASSYSGTGADTEAFF. Written as DNA, the CDR3 is TGTGCCAGCAGTTATTCCGGGACAGGGGCGGACACTGAAGCTTTCTTT.

The chain employs TRBV9 and TRBJ1-2; weak D call: TRBD1 (5 bases). The germline V gene encodes CDR1 SGDLS and CDR2 YYNGEE. The CDR3 is made up of 15 amino acids. With 2 bases removed from V and 8 bases from J, the gap between germline ends came to 19 bases. As DNA, the CDR3 is TGTGCCAGCAGCGTCAGATCCCAGGGTTCTGAGGGCTACACCTTC. Translated: CASSVRSQGSEGYTF.

This rearrangement joins TRBV23-1 to TRBJ1-1, with 7 bases fitting TRBD1. TRBV23-1 is sorted into the ORF group, with uncertain function. CDR3 length: 17 residues. The trim removed 0 bases at V and 12 bases at J, leaving 19 bases unmatched. The CDR3 sequence is CASSQSITRDRASGTFF. Written as DNA, the CDR3 is TGCGCCAGCAGTCAATCGATCACTCGGGACAGAGCATCGGGCACTTTCTTT.

The chain has TRBV18 and TRBJ1-4; TRBD1 matches at 8 bases. CDR3 length: 15 amino acids. The germline V gene has CDR1 KGHSH and CDR2 LQKENI. The J segment lost 7 bases and the V segment lost 3 bases, leaving 7 bases of the junction unmatched. The CDR3 sequence: CASSPTGAEGEKLFF. The DNA of the CDR3 is TGTGCCAGCTCACCGACAGGGGCGGAGGGTGAAAAACTGTTTTTT. Filled out from reference TRBV18 and TRBJ1-4, the complete variable domain reads NAGVMQNPRHLVRRRGQEARLRCSPMKGHSHVYWYRQLPEEGLKFMVYLQKENIIDESGMPKERFSAEFPKEGPSILRIQQVVRGDSAAYFCASSPTGAEGEKLFFGSGTQLSVL.

The J gene is TRBJ2-1, the V gene TRBV3-1 (or the pseudogene TRBV3-2); 11 positions agree with TRBD2. Germline V lookup: CDR1 LGHDT, CDR2 YNNKEL (reference sequence). V dropped 6 bases and J dropped 4; count of bases not matched to a gene: 8. The CDR3 is made up of 16 amino acids. The CDR3 reads CASSSSSGGLYNEQFF. CDR3 in DNA: TGTGCCAGCAGTTCCTCTAGCGGGGGGCTGTACAATGAGCAGTTCTTC.

The chain couples TRBV5-1 to TRBJ2-2, with TRBD2 identical over 10 bases. The CDR3 has 16 residues. Germline CDR1 is SGHRS and CDR2 is YFSETQ. V trimming: 0 bases; J trimming: 4 bases; junction bases outside the gene matches: 3. The CDR3 protein is CASSLAGTSVTGELFF. In DNA form, the CDR3 reads TGCGCCAGCAGCTTGGCGGGGACTAGCGTCACCGGGGAGCTGTTTTTT.

The V and J genes are TRBV11-2 and TRBJ1-1, with a weak D call TRBD1 (6 bases). The germline V gene has CDR1 SGHAT and CDR2 FQNNGV. The CDR3 loop spans 14 amino acids. The V end was cut by 5 bases, the J end by 3 bases, with 13 bases between. The CDR3 DNA follows: TGTGCCAGCAGCCCATGGCCAGGGGACACTGAAGCTTTCTTT. It translates to CASSPWPGDTEAFF.

The J gene is TRBJ1-3, the V gene TRBV4-3; 8 bases align to TRBD1. The V and J ends lost 0 bases and 2 bases, in that order; junction bases with no gene match: 0. The CDR3 covers 15 residues. Germline CDR1 LGHNA, CDR2 YSLEER. The CDR3 sequence is CASSQDRGPGNTIYF. The CDR3 coding sequence is TGCGCCAGCAGCCAAGACAGGGGGCCTGGAAACACCATATATTTT.

This clone came up once. The rearrangement links TRBV7-9 to TRBJ1-3, with D perhaps matching TRBD1 (6 bases). This CDR3 spans 15 amino acids. V shed 3 bases and J shed 4 bases, with 13 bases lying between them. Germline CDR1 reads SEHNR; CDR2 reads FQNEAQ (reference sequence). The DNA for the CDR3 is TGTGCCAGCAGCTTTACCCAGGGGTCAGGAAACACCATATATTTT. Translation gives CASSFTQGSGNTIYF.

The chain recombines TRBV6-5 with TRBJ2-3, with 9 bases identical to TRBD2. Per the germline V gene, CDR1 is MNHEY and CDR2 is SVGAGI. V trimming: 2 bases; J trimming: 2 bases; junction bases outside the gene matches: 5. The CDR3 consists of 16 residues. CDR3 amino acids: CASSYNLAGPTDTQYF. CDR3 DNA: TGTGCCAGCAGTTACAATCTAGCGGGGCCCACAGATACGCAGTATTTT.

This rearrangement joins TRBV29-1 to TRBJ2-3; 8 nucleotides line up with TRBD2. V gave up 4 bases and J gave up 6 bases; unmatched junction bases: 9. In germline, CDR1 is SQVTM, CDR2 ANQGSEA. The CDR3 spans 14 residues. The CDR3 bases are TGCAGCGTTGTTTCGGGGGGGGCAGGTGATACGCAGTATTTT. This translates into CSVVSGGAGDTQYF.

This rearrangement joins TRBV28 to TRBJ2-7; 9 nucleotides line up with TRBD1. The CDR3 sequence is 14 residues long. Germline V gives CDR1 MDHEN, CDR2 SYDVKM. The V and J ends lost 6 bases and 4 bases, in that order; junction bases with no gene match: 7. This CDR3 is CASRGQGSRYEQYF. The CDR3 nucleotides are TGTGCCAGCAGGGGACAGGGATCAAGGTACGAGCAGTACTTC.

The chain links TRBV23-1 to TRBJ1-2; maybe TRBD1 (6 bases). TRBV23-1 is flagged as an ORF with uncertain function. The V end was cut by 4 bases, the J end by 4 bases, with 13 bases between. The CDR3 consists of 14 residues. The DNA for the CDR3 is TGCGCCAGCAGTCGGGGGCATAAGGCCTATGGCTACACCTTC. As protein: CASSRGHKAYGYTF.